The 19 T cell receptor beta chains below all came from one sample that was sequenced in a study of T cell responses to AZD1222 COVID-19 vaccine. The data were produced by immunoSEQ multiplex PCR, yet TCRdb's version contains in-frame clones alone and is incomplete. The sample lists 90,000 to 130,000 clones; around 90% were seen once. The source was peripheral blood, collected 28 days after the second AZD1222 dose. The receptors come from an adult who received the AZD1222 COVID-19 vaccine.

This clone has only a few counts. The V call is TRBV6-5, the J call TRBJ1-2; 10 nucleotides match TRBD1. The CDR3 is 15 residues long. Germline loops: CDR1 MNHEY, CDR2 SVGAGI. The J segment lost 3 bases and the V segment lost 6 bases, leaving 7 bases of the junction unmatched. DNA for the CDR3: TGTGCCAGCAGACCCCCCGGGACAGGGGACTATGGCTACACCTTC. Residues: CASRPPGTGDYGYTF.

The chain couples TRBV10-3 to TRBJ2-3; 9 positions match TRBD2. CDR1 and CDR2 (germline): ENHRY, SYGVKD. The CDR3 loop spans 14 amino acids. Trimming removed 4 bases from V and 8 bases from J; junction bases left unmatched: 7. The chain's CDR3 is CAISATSGEGTQYF. The CDR3, as DNA: TGTGCCATCAGTGCGACTAGCGGAGAGGGTACGCAGTATTTT.

The rearrangement joins TRBV4-1 to TRBJ1-1; 9 bases are a match to TRBD1. The germline CDR1 and CDR2 sequences are MGHRA and YSYEKL. V lost 4 bases, J lost 3 bases, and 6 bases stayed unmatched. The CDR3 is made up of 15 amino acids. Here the CDR3 DNA reads TGCGCCAGCAGCCCTGGGACAGGGTTTTACACTGAAGCTTTCTTT. As protein: CASSPGTGFYTEAFF.

The chain couples TRBV7-9 to TRBJ1-5; weak D call: TRBD1 (5 bases). Germline V gene lookup returns CDR1 SEHNR and CDR2 FQNEAQ (reference sequence). V was clipped by 4 bases and J by 6 bases, with 13 bases between them. This CDR3 spans 14 amino acids. For the CDR3, the DNA is TGTGCCAGCAGCTCTGGGGGGGTCGGTCAGCCCCAGCATTTT. Its protein product is CASSSGGVGQPQHF.

This clone was found once. The rearrangement uses TRBV19 and TRBJ1-1; D is possibly TRBD1 (5 bases). Trimming left V 4 bases short and J 1 base short, with 13 bases between. Germline V gene sequence: CDR1 LNHDA, CDR2 SQIVND (reference sequence). CDR3 size: 15 residues. The CDR3, as DNA: TGTGCCAGTAGTAACCCGGACACCTCGAACACTGAAGCTTTCTTT. Protein sequence: CASSNPDTSNTEAFF.

V gene TRBV10-3 combines with J gene TRBJ1-1, with no clear D. There are 16 residues in the CDR3. V lost 0 bases, J lost 1 base, and 12 bases lay in between. CDR1 and CDR2 from the germline V gene are ENHRY and SYGVKD. The CDR3 nucleotides read TGTGCCATCAGTGAGTCGGAAGGCAGCTCGAACACTGAAGCTTTCTTT. The encoded protein is CAISESEGSSNTEAFF.

The chain carries TRBV23-1 and TRBJ2-2; 7 bases align to TRBD2. TRBV23-1 is noted as an ORF with a role that remains uncertain. With V trimmed by 1 base and J by 4 bases, 3 bases remained unmatched. The CDR3 loop spans 15 amino acids. The CDR3 region is CASSQLASGTGELFF. The CDR3, as DNA: TGCGCCAGCAGTCAATTGGCTAGCGGCACCGGGGAGCTGTTTTTT.

The gene calls are TRBV23-1 and TRBJ2-4; 8 bases are a match to TRBD1. TRBV23-1 is placed among ORFs of uncertain function. The V segment lost 2 bases and the J segment 3 bases; nucleotides outside the gene matches: 9. CDR3 length: 17 amino acids. The CDR3 is CASSQRWTGYCKNIQYF. In DNA, the CDR3 is TGCGCCAGCAGTCAACGGTGGACAGGGTATTGCAAAAACATTCAGTACTTC.

V and J are TRBV5-5 and TRBJ1-5; D is uncertain. From germline, CDR1 is SGHKS and CDR2 YYEKEE (reference sequence). The V end was cut by 2 bases, the J end by 5 bases, with 8 bases between. This CDR3 has 13 amino acids. The CDR3 loop is CASSLRTDQPQHF. The DNA of the CDR3 is TGTGCCAGCAGCTTACGAACCGATCAGCCCCAGCATTTT. Complete variable domain (other parts from reference TRBV5-5 and TRBJ1-5): DAGVTQSPTHLIKTRGQQVTLRCSPISGHKSVSWYQQVLGQGPQFIFQYYEKEERGRGNFPDRFSARQFPNYSSELNVNALLLGDSALYLCASSLRTDQPQHFGDGTRLSIL.

This clone was observed a few times. This chain links TRBV3-1 (or the pseudogene TRBV3-2) with TRBJ2-5; the match to TRBD2 covers 9 bases. Germline V gene data show CDR1 as LGHDT and CDR2 as YNNKEL (reference sequence). CDR3 size: 15 residues. Trimming cost V 4 bases and J 5 bases; bases outside gene matches: 8. Here the CDR3 reads CASSLSLAGRETQYF. In nucleotides, the CDR3 is TGTGCCAGCAGCCTATCCCTAGCGGGGAGGGAGACCCAGTACTTC.

The table lists this clone with a count of one. The chain recombines TRBV24-1 with TRBJ1-6; D uncertain. V lost 4 bases, J lost 5 bases, and 23 bases lay in between. The CDR3 contains 19 residues. Germline V gene sequence: CDR1 KGHDR, CDR2 SFDVKD. Written as DNA, the CDR3 is TGTGCCACCAGTGAAAAGGTCTCGCTTGGGGTAATGGATAATTCACCCCTCCACTTT. Its translation is CATSEKVSLGVMDNSPLHF.

This clone is labeled as large. V gene TRBV10-3 combines with J gene TRBJ1-1; D ambiguous. V shed 11 bases and J shed 4 bases, with 26 bases lying between them. CDR1 and CDR2 (germline): ENHRY, SYGVKD. The CDR3 contains 16 residues. The CDR3 DNA follows: TGTGCCTCGTTAGGAGGCAGCATCATATCCAGCACTGAAGCTTTCTTT. Encoded protein: CASLGGSIISSTEAFF.

The chain links TRBV5-1 to TRBJ2-5; D tentatively reads TRBD1 or TRBD2 (5 bases each). The germline V and J ends were trimmed by 0 bases and 5 bases, with 14 bases remaining between them. CDR1 and CDR2 from the germline V gene are SGHRS and YFSETQ. The CDR3 length is 15 residues. The CDR3 DNA is TGCGCCAGCAGCTTGGGGGACCGGAGGTCGGAGACCCAGTACTTC. Protein sequence: CASSLGDRRSETQYF.

The V call is TRBV7-8, the J call TRBJ2-3; D remains unclear. CDR1 and CDR2 from the germline V gene are SGHVS and FQNEAQ. The V end was cut by 2 bases, the J end by 4 bases, with 7 bases between. CDR3 length equals 13 residues. This chain's CDR3 is CASSLKEPDTQYF. CDR3 DNA sequence: TGTGCCAGCAGCTTAAAAGAGCCAGATACGCAGTATTTT.

This sequence joins TRBV7-2 and TRBJ1-1; D not certain. The CDR3 is made up of 13 amino acids. V lost 5 bases and J lost 0, with 7 bases in between. CDR1 and CDR2 from the germline V gene are SGHTA and FQGNSA. CDR3: CASSVQMNTEAFF. CDR3 in DNA: TGTGCCAGCAGCGTTCAGATGAACACTGAAGCTTTCTTT.

This chain uses TRBV7-2 with TRBJ2-7; either TRBD1 or TRBD2 may supply D (6 bases each). Germline V CDR1 and CDR2: SGHTA, FQGNSA. The CDR3 length is 15 residues. V lost 1 base and J lost 4, with 14 bases in between. CDR3 sequence (DNA): TGTGCCAGCAGCTTAGATCCGGGGGCTGGATACGAGCAGTACTTC. This gives the protein CASSLDPGAGYEQYF.

The CDR3 spells CASSEQGTNSPLHF. The CDR3 DNA follows: TGTGCCAGCAGTGAACAGGGTACAAATTCACCCCTCCACTTT. The chain employs TRBV6-4 and TRBJ1-6, with D perhaps TRBD1 (6 bases). CDR3 length equals 14 residues. The ends were cut back, 3 bases at V and 7 bases at J, with 10 bases in the middle. Germline V lookup: CDR1 MRHNA, CDR2 SNTAGT.

The chain has TRBV7-3 and TRBJ1-6; weak D call: TRBD1 (5 bases). The germline V gene encodes CDR1 SGHTA and CDR2 FQGTGA. This CDR3 spans 16 amino acids. V gave up 1 base and J gave up 10 bases, with 17 bases separating them. The CDR3 sequence: CASSLMGPNSGSPLHF. CDR3 nucleotide sequence: TGTGCCAGCAGCTTAATGGGGCCGAACTCGGGGTCACCCCTCCACTTT.

The chain couples TRBV5-6 to TRBJ2-2; 9 bases are a match to TRBD1. The CDR3 has 14 residues. Germline V gene lookup returns CDR1 SGHDT and CDR2 YYEEEE. Trimming took 1 base from V and 6 from J; bases not matched to a gene: 1. CDR3 nucleotides: TGTGCCAGCAGCTTGCGACAGGGGGCCGGGGAGCTGTTTTTT. The encoded protein is CASSLRQGAGELFF.